These 19 T cell receptor beta chains came from one sample sequenced in a study of blood T cell repertoires in COVID-19. TCRdb keeps only in-frame clones here, not all; method: immunoSEQ multiplex PCR. The sample yields roughly 200,000 clones, approximately 88% seen once. Material: peripheral blood. The source is a man in his forties with acute or convalescent COVID-19.

The rearrangement links TRBV5-6 to TRBJ2-1, with no clear D. The CDR3 is made up of 14 amino acids. The germline V and J ends were trimmed by 7 bases and 7 bases, with 18 bases remaining between them. In germline, CDR1 is SGHDT, CDR2 YYEEEE. The DNA of the CDR3 is TGTGCCAGCCGCCGAGGTATCGCCCTTAATGAGCAGTTCTTC. It is translated as CASRRGIALNEQFF.

About this clone: One end of the junction fails to match germline, which may point to a read error. The V gene is TRBV5-1, the J gene TRBJ2-2; TRBD1 aligns across 8 bases. This CDR3 is built from 15 residues. The germline CDR1 and CDR2 sequences are SGHRS and YFSETQ. CDR3: CASSLDRGNAGELFF. The CDR3 DNA reads as TGCGCCAGCAGCTTGGACAGGGGGAACGCCGGGGAGCTGTTTTTT.

This chain connects TRBV19 to TRBJ1-2; D is unresolved. With 5 bases removed from V and 0 bases from J, the gap between germline ends came to 16 bases. CDR3 length: 16 amino acids. Looked up from germline, CDR1 is LNHDA and CDR2 is SQIVND (reference sequence). The CDR3 DNA is TGTGCCAGTAGTCCGTCCGGACTGAGCCCTAACTATGGCTACACCTTC. This gives the protein CASSPSGLSPNYGYTF. Complete variable domain (other parts from reference TRBV19 and TRBJ1-2): DGGITQSPKYLFRKEGQNVTLSCEQNLNHDAMYWYRQDPGQGLRLIYYSQIVNDFQKGDIAEGYSVSREKKESFPLTVTSAQKNPTAFYLCASSPSGLSPNYGYTFGSGTRLTVV.

The chain combines TRBV3-1 (or the pseudogene TRBV3-2) with TRBJ1-4, with D unclear. V lost 3 bases, J lost 8 bases, and 19 bases lay in between. From germline, CDR1 is LGHDT and CDR2 YNNKEL (reference sequence). The CDR3 consists of 16 residues. The CDR3 sequence is CASSQERVGRSEKLFF. As DNA, the CDR3 is TGTGCCAGCAGCCAGGAGAGGGTCGGACGGAGCGAAAAACTGTTTTTT.

A single count supports this clone. The germline gene is not matched at one end of the junction; a read error may be the cause. The rearrangement uses TRBV3-1 (or the pseudogene TRBV3-2) and TRBJ2-5; D gene uncertain. CDR1 and CDR2 from the germline V gene are LGHDT and YNNKEL (reference sequence). CDR3 length: 15 amino acids. CDR3 in amino acids: CASSQAISRKEAQYF. DNA for the CDR3: TGTGCCAGCAGCCAAGCGATCTCGCGGAAAGAGGCCCAGTACTTC.

As DNA, the CDR3 is TGTGCCAGCCCGGGGCGGGGGCTCGCACGGGAAAAACTGTTTTTT. Residues: CASPGRGLAREKLFF. This sequence joins TRBV5-8 and TRBJ1-4, with D tentatively TRBD1 (6 bases). Germline V gives CDR1 SGHTS, CDR2 YDEGEE. The length of the CDR3 is 15 residues. Trimming stripped 7 bases from V and 8 bases from J, with 21 bases between.

The chain couples TRBV15 to TRBJ1-2; TRBD1 matches at 9 bases. Germline CDR1 and CDR2: LNHNV and YYDKDF (reference sequence). With 1 base clipped from V and 7 bases from J, the junction kept 1 base outside the gene matches. The CDR3 sequence is 13 residues long. CDR3 coding DNA: TGTGCCACCAGCAGAGGACAGGGGGTTGGCTACACCTTC. Amino acid sequence: CATSRGQGVGYTF.

The genes are TRBV18 and TRBJ1-1; D perhaps matches TRBD1 (5 bases). This CDR3 region has 15 residues. Germline V lookup: CDR1 KGHSH, CDR2 LQKENI. The V gene lost 6 bases and the J gene lost 1 base, with 15 bases spanning the gap. DNA for the CDR3: TGTGCCAGCTCCATTCTTGGCGACAGGAACACTGAAGCTTTCTTT. It is translated as CASSILGDRNTEAFF.

This chain uses TRBV15 with TRBJ2-5, with 9 bases aligning to TRBD2. The CDR3 runs 16 residues. The germline CDR1 and CDR2 sequences are LNHNV and YYDKDF (reference sequence). Trimming took 4 bases from V and 4 from J; bases not matched to a gene: 10. In DNA, the CDR3 is TGTGCCACCAGCAACGGGACTAGCCGAGGGGTAGAGACCCAGTACTTC. Protein product: CATSNGTSRGVETQYF.

This chain joins TRBV4-3 and TRBJ2-5; 9 positions match TRBD2. The CDR3 has 14 amino acids. CDR1 is LGHNA and CDR2 is YSLEER in the germline V gene. After removal of 0 bases from V and 12 bases from J, the junction contained 8 bases not matched to a gene. DNA of the CDR3: TGCGCCAGCAGCCAAGACCTAGCGGGGACAATCAAGTACTTC. It yields the protein CASSQDLAGTIKYF.

The CDR3, as DNA: TGTGCCACCCGGATAGCGGGTGCCAACAATGAGCAGTTCTTC. The encoded protein is CATRIAGANNEQFF. V is TRBV15 and J is TRBJ2-1; 7 bases line up with TRBD2. V dropped 8 bases and J dropped 5; count of bases not matched to a gene: 9. The CDR3 contains 14 residues. The V gene's germline CDR1 is LNHNV and CDR2 YYDKDF (reference sequence). Full variable domain (rest looked up from reference TRBV15 and TRBJ2-1): DAMVIQNPRYQVTQFGKPVTLSCSQTLNHNVMYWYQQKSSQAPKLLFHYYDKDFNNEADTPDNFQSRRPNTSFCFLDIRSPGLGDTAMYLCATRIAGANNEQFFGPGTRLTVL.

V gene TRBV4-2 combines with J gene TRBJ2-5; D is unclear. Germline-derived CDR1 and CDR2 are LGHNA and YNFKEQ. This CDR3 region has 13 residues. V dropped 0 bases and J dropped 7 bases, with 9 bases sitting between them. CDR3 protein: CASSQDTLGTQYF. CDR3 DNA sequence: TGTGCCAGCAGCCAAGACACCCTAGGGACCCAGTACTTC.

This clone was seen a few times. The V call is TRBV11-2, the J call TRBJ2-5, with TRBD2 matching over 8 bases. CDR3 length: 14 amino acids. Germline loops: CDR1 SGHAT, CDR2 FQNNGV. V lost 5 bases, J lost 1 base, and 3 bases stayed unmatched. The CDR3 reads CASSLLAAQETQYF. The CDR3 DNA is TGTGCCAGCAGCCTACTAGCGGCCCAAGAGACCCAGTACTTC.

The chain is built from TRBV7-2 and TRBJ2-7; a weak D match, TRBD1 (6 bases). The germline V gene has CDR1 SGHTA and CDR2 FQGNSA. The CDR3 totals 13 residues. Trimming shortened V by 5 bases and J by 6 bases, and 14 bases separated the two germline ends. The CDR3 sequence is CASSQDRDGEQYF. As DNA, the CDR3 is TGTGCCAGCAGCCAGGACAGAGACGGCGAGCAGTACTTC. Drawing the rest from reference TRBV7-2 and TRBJ2-7, the complete variable domain is GAGVSQSPSNKVTEKGKDVELRCDPISGHTALYWYRQSLGQGLEFLIYFQGNSAPDKSGLPSDRFSAERTGGSVSTLTIQRTQQEDSAVYLCASSQDRDGEQYFGPGTRLTVT.

V usage is TRBV3-1 (or the pseudogene TRBV3-2) and J usage is TRBJ1-1; no reliable D call. V was shortened by 4 bases and J by 11 bases, with 20 bases between the two germline ends. The CDR3 is made up of 14 amino acids. The V gene's germline CDR1 is LGHDT and CDR2 YNNKEL (reference sequence). CDR3 nucleotide sequence: TGTGCCAGCAGCCCTGCCTCTGGGGAGACCCTCGCTTTCTTT. This encodes CASSPASGETLAFF.

The chain joins TRBV5-1 to TRBJ2-7; 8 bases are a match to TRBD2. Germline trimming cut 1 base from V and 3 bases from J; bases unmatched to any gene: 15. The CDR3 sequence is 18 residues long. Germline assignment: CDR1 SGHRS and CDR2 YFSETQ. The CDR3 loop is CASSLSQPVAGINYEQYF. CDR3 bases: TGCGCCAGCAGCTTGAGTCAGCCAGTAGCGGGGATTAACTACGAGCAGTACTTC. The entire variable domain, with the rest obtained from reference TRBV5-1 and TRBJ2-7, is as follows: KAGVTQTPRYLIKTRGQQVTLSCSPISGHRSVSWYQQTPGQGLQFLFEYFSETQRNKGNFPGRFSGRQFSNSRSEMNVSTLELGDSALYLCASSLSQPVAGINYEQYFGPGTRLTVT.

Remarks on this clone: The identical CDR3 is also encoded by other nucleotide sequences in the sample. V is TRBV21-1 and J is TRBJ1-1; the table names TRBD1, a call not compared with the DNA. TRBV21-1 is reported as a pseudogene. This CDR3 comprises 13 residues. The CDR3 here is CASSKDRGTEAFF. CDR3 DNA sequence: TGTGCCAGCAGCAAAGACAGGGGTACTGAAGCTTTCTTT.

The chain recombines TRBV5-6 with TRBJ2-1; TRBD2 aligns across 9 bases. The CDR3 length is 15 residues. CDR1 is SGHDT, CDR2 YYEEEE, per germline. The ends lost 2 bases at V and 4 bases at J; junction bases unmatched: 4. CDR3 in amino acids: CASSLGLAPYNEQFF. The CDR3 coding sequence is TGTGCCAGCAGCTTAGGACTAGCGCCTTACAATGAGCAGTTCTTC.

The genes are TRBV7-8 and TRBJ2-7; D is perhaps TRBD2 (7 bases). CDR3 length equals 14 residues. CDR1 and CDR2 from the germline V gene are SGHVS and FQNEAQ. The V gene lost 5 bases and the J gene lost 0 bases, with 11 bases spanning the gap. The chain's CDR3 is CASSPGGLSYEQYF. The CDR3 DNA is TGTGCCAGCAGCCCGGGGGGCCTCTCCTACGAGCAGTACTTC.